This T cell receptor (beta chain) comes out of a study of persistence of HIV-infected CD4 T cells. This was the immunoSEQ version 4 assay in survey mode. Here immunoSEQ multiplex PCR was the method, and the copy in TCRdb shows in-frame clones only, minus some. The data contain over 25,000 clones, roughly 78% of them singletons. The germline V and J ends were trimmed by 9 bases and 0 bases, with 15 bases remaining between them. This CDR3 region has 16 residues. Germline V gene lookup returns CDR1 LNHDA and CDR2 SQIVND (reference sequence). This clone was picked up one time. What it recognizes is unknown. General study findings and limits: TCRbeta richness was lower in CMV- and Gag-responding cells than in anti-CD3/anti-CD28-responding cells.

Cells were stimulated with CMV-infected fibroblast lysates at roughly 10 ug/mL. CD40L/CD69 double-negative CD45RO-high memory CD4+ T cells were collected. The genes are TRBV19 and TRBJ2-6; the D gene is possibly TRBD1 (6 bases). Sequenced here: CD4+ T cells sorted from PBMCs after roughly 18-hour stimulation, sampled from a patient who received antiretroviral therapy. This TCR came from an adult man with HIV who was CMV-seropositive. The CDR3 is CASHDRKSSGANVLTF. As DNA, the CDR3 is TGTGCCAGCCATGACAGGAAGAGCTCTGGGGCCAACGTCCTGACTTTC.